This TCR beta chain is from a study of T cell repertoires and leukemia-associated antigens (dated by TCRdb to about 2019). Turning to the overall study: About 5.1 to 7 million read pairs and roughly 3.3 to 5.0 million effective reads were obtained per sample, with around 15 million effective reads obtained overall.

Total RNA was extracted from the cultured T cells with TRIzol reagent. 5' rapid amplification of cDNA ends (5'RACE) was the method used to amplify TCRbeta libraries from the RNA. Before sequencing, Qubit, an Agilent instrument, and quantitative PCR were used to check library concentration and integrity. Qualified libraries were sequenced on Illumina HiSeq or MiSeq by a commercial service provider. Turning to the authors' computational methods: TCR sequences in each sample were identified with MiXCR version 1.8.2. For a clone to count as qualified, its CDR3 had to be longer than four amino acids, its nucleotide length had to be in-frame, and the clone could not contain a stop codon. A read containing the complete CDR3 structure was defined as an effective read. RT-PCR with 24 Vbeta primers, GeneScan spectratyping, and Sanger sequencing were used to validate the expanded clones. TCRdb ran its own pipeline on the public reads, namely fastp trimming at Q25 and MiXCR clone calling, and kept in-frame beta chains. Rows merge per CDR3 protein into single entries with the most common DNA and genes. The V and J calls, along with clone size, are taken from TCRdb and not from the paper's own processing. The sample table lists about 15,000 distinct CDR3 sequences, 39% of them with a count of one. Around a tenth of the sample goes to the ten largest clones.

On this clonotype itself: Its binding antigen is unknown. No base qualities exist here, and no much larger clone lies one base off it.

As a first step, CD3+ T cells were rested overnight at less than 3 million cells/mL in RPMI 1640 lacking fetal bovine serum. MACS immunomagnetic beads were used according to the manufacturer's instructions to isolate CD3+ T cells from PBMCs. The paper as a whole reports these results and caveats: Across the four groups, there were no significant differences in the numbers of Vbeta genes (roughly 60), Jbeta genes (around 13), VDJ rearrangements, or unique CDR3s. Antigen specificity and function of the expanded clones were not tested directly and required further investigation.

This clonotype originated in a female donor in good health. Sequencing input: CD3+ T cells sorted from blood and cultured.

The DNA sequence is as follows: TGCAGTGCTAGAGATCTCGGGGGCCATAATAATTCACCCCTCCACTTT. This encodes CSARDLGGHNNSPLHF. The V and J segments used are TRBV20-1 and TRBJ1-6; perhaps TRBD1 is the D gene, with 6 bases matching. From a lookup of the germline V gene (reference sequence), CDR1 and CDR2 are DFQATT and SNEGSKA. V and J are truncated by 0 bases and 5 bases respectively, leaving an intervening sequence of 14 bases. From its cysteine to its phenylalanine, the CDR3 spans 16 amino acids. Only the CDR3 DNA stays, 48 bases, in frame from base 1.